These 17 T cell receptor beta chains were all obtained from the same sample, sequenced in a study of cytomegalovirus exposure and HLA in healthy donors. This PCR relied on a set of 60 Vbeta primers and 13 Jbeta primers. TCRdb's copy holds only in-frame clones and misses some; the assay was immunoSEQ multiplex PCR. The sample contains more than 85,000 clones, about four fifths of which appear only once. Material: PBMCs. These receptors were obtained from a male donor in good health and CMV-seropositive.

This clone was observed a few times. V usage is TRBV19 and J usage is TRBJ1-3; the D gene is possibly TRBD1 (5 bases). V shed 3 bases and J shed 0 bases, with 6 bases lying between them. The CDR3 sequence is 14 residues long. Germline CDR1 reads LNHDA; CDR2 reads SQIVND (reference sequence). The CDR3 DNA sequence: TGTGCCAGTAGTATCGGGGGCTCTGGAAACACCATATATTTT. It yields the protein CASSIGGSGNTIYF.

The chain is built from TRBV27 and TRBJ1-2; D call uncertain. Between the trimmed V and J ends, which lost 1 base and 4 bases, there was a span of 16 bases. Germline assignment: CDR1 MNHEY and CDR2 SMNVEV (reference sequence). This CDR3 is 16 amino acids long. CDR3 residues: CASSLFHGDTFYGYTF. The DNA of the CDR3 is TGTGCCAGCAGTTTATTTCACGGAGATACCTTCTATGGCTACACCTTC.

The V call is TRBV28, the J call TRBJ1-1; the D is unclear. The germline V and J ends were trimmed by 6 bases and 1 base, with 12 bases remaining between them. Looked up from germline, CDR1 is MDHEN and CDR2 is SYDVKM. CDR3 length: 14 amino acids. CDR3 residues: CASSLVEGNTEAFF. CDR3 nucleotides: TGTGCCAGCAGCCTGGTTGAGGGGAACACTGAAGCTTTCTTT.

The chain joins TRBV7-9 to TRBJ1-2; no definite D call. V lost 1 base and J lost 6, with 6 bases in between. The CDR3 extends over 12 amino acids. CDR1 is SEHNR and CDR2 is FQNEAQ in the germline V gene (reference sequence). CDR3 DNA sequence: TGTGCCAGCAGCTTAGGGCGGGATGGCTACACCTTC. Its protein product is CASSLGRDGYTF.

The chain employs TRBV7-2 and TRBJ1-1, with 8 bases matching TRBD1. Germline CDR1 and CDR2: SGHTA and FQGNSA. This CDR3 has 15 amino acids. Trimming at V came to 2 bases and at J to 0 bases, leaving 2 bases not matched to a gene. DNA for the CDR3: TGTGCCAGCAGCTTACAGGGGGCCTTGAACACTGAAGCTTTCTTT. It translates to CASSLQGALNTEAFF. The full variable domain, completed using reference TRBV7-2 and TRBJ1-1, is GAGVSQSPSNKVTEKGKDVELRCDPISGHTALYWYRQSLGQGLEFLIYFQGNSAPDKSGLPSDRFSAERTGGSVSTLTIQRTQQEDSAVYLCASSLQGALNTEAFFGQGTRLTVV.

V gene TRBV27 combines with J gene TRBJ1-2, with D unresolved. The CDR3 has 18 residues. Deletions cut 5 bases from V and 4 bases from J, with 26 bases between. CDR1 MNHEY and CDR2 SMNVEV come from the germline V gene (reference sequence). CDR3 protein: CASSPSTLASKPGYGYTF. CDR3 nucleotides: TGTGCCAGCAGTCCCAGCACCCTAGCTTCGAAGCCGGGCTATGGCTACACCTTC.

The chain carries TRBV7-9 and TRBJ2-1; TRBD2 matches 10 bases. V shed 4 bases, J shed 10 bases, and the junction held 13 bases outside the gene matches. This CDR3 region has 16 residues. Germline V gene sequence: CDR1 SEHNR, CDR2 FQNEAQ (reference sequence). CDR3 nucleotides: TGTGCCAGCAGCTCTGGAGCGGGGGGGCCTTTGGGGGAGCAGTTCTTC. Encoded protein: CASSSGAGGPLGEQFF.

Notes on this clone: The same CDR3 is also encoded by other DNA sequences in this sample. The CDR3 protein is CASSSTGMNTEAFF. The CDR3 region has the DNA TGTGCCAGCAGTTCGACAGGCATGAACACTGAAGCTTTCTTT. The V and J genes are TRBV6-1 and TRBJ1-1; weak D call: TRBD1 (6 bases). The length of the CDR3 is 14 residues. In germline, CDR1 is MNHNS, CDR2 SASEGT. Trimming took off 5 bases at V and 0 bases at J, with 10 bases between the two ends.

The V gene is TRBV7-6, the J gene TRBJ1-1; a weak D match, TRBD1 (5 bases). Germline CDR1 SGHVS, CDR2 FNYEAQ. V was shortened by 4 bases and J by 3 bases, with 12 bases between the two germline ends. The CDR3 length is 14 residues. As DNA, the CDR3 is TGTGCCAGCAGCTCCCTTACCAGGGACACTGAAGCTTTCTTT. Translated: CASSSLTRDTEAFF.

The chain carries TRBV7-9 and TRBJ2-2; D perhaps matches TRBD1 (5 bases). CDR1 is SEHNR and CDR2 is FQNEAQ in the germline V gene (reference sequence). Trimming cost V 2 bases and J 4 bases, with 11 bases left between them. The CDR3 is 15 residues long. Here the CDR3 DNA reads TGTGCCAGCAGCTTAAAGGGGTCAGTCACCGGGGAGCTGTTTTTT. This sequence encodes CASSLKGSVTGELFF.

This clone came up once. The chain couples TRBV4-1 to TRBJ2-7; 9 bases line up with TRBD2. CDR3 length: 17 amino acids. Germline V lookup: CDR1 MGHRA, CDR2 YSYEKL. The V segment lost 3 bases and the J segment 0 bases; nucleotides outside the gene matches: 9. The CDR3 DNA sequence: TGCGCCAGCAGCCATCCCGGGTTAGCGGGGGACTCCTACGAGCAGTACTTC. Translation gives CASSHPGLAGDSYEQYF.

This clone occurred a few times. The gene calls are TRBV2 and TRBJ1-2, with 8 positions matching TRBD1. The ends lost 6 bases at V and 8 bases at J; junction bases unmatched: 8. This CDR3 is built from 13 residues. The germline gives CDR1 SNHLY, CDR2 FYNNEI. CDR3 amino acids: CASRGTGLRGYTF. In nucleotides, the CDR3 is TGTGCCAGCAGGGGGACAGGCTTAAGAGGCTACACCTTC.

V gene TRBV2 combines with J gene TRBJ1-5; 12 bases align to TRBD1. The V gene end was trimmed by 9 bases and the J gene end by 2 bases; junction bases not matched to a gene: 8. Germline CDR1 reads SNHLY; CDR2 reads FYNNEI. The length of the CDR3 is 16 residues. The DNA for the CDR3 is TGTGCCAGTCAGTGGGGGACAGGGGGCGGCAATCAGCCCCAGCATTTT. Protein sequence: CASQWGTGGGNQPQHF.

The chain combines TRBV5-6 with TRBJ2-5; 7 bases are a match to TRBD2. Germline trimming cut 5 bases from V and 3 bases from J; bases unmatched to any gene: 4. Germline values: CDR1 SGHDT, CDR2 YYEEEE. This CDR3 comprises 13 residues. The CDR3 region has the DNA TGTGCCAGCAGTTCTCTAGCGGAAGAGACCCAGTACTTC. Translating gives CASSSLAEETQYF.

For the CDR3, the DNA is TGTGCCAGCAGCTCCGGGACAGGGGATGGCTACACCTTC. Its translation: CASSSGTGDGYTF. This chain links TRBV5-4 with TRBJ1-2, with 10 bases fitting TRBD1. Germline loops: CDR1 SGHNT, CDR2 YYREEE (reference sequence). The CDR3 contains 13 residues. The V segment lost 3 bases and the J segment 6 bases; nucleotides outside the gene matches: 2.

The rearrangement links TRBV14 to TRBJ2-3; 7 bases align to TRBD1. The CDR3 extends over 15 amino acids. The germline gives CDR1 SGHDN, CDR2 FVKESK. Germline trimming cut 0 bases from V and 5 bases from J; bases unmatched to any gene: 5. The CDR3: CASSQDLRGQDTQYF. The DNA of the CDR3 is TGTGCCAGCAGCCAAGACTTAAGGGGGCAAGATACGCAGTATTTT.

This sequence joins TRBV4-1 and TRBJ1-3; D gene unclear. The germline V gene has CDR1 MGHRA and CDR2 YSYEKL. With 0 bases removed from V and 0 bases from J, the gap between germline ends came to 12 bases. This CDR3 spans 17 amino acids. The CDR3 region is CASSQEPAVSSGNTIYF. DNA for the CDR3: TGCGCCAGCAGCCAAGAACCAGCGGTTTCCTCTGGAAACACCATATATTTT.